The rows below give T cell receptor beta chains drawn from one sample of a study of blood T cell repertoires in COVID-19. The table came from immunoSEQ multiplex PCR; TCRdb's copy has only in-frame clones and leaves some out. The data contain about 140,000 clones, around 88% of them singletons. Sequenced sample: peripheral blood. These receptors all stem from a woman aged 60-75 years with acute or convalescent COVID-19. The CDR3 runs from the conserved cysteine through the conserved F or W. The D gene is left open where the match is weak. The size of a clone is reported for some rows only, either as once, few or many, or as a class for expanded clones.

J gene: TRBJ1-2; D gene: TRBD1; CDR3 length: 18; clone size: NA; V gene: TRBV3-1/TRBV3-2; CDR3 protein: CASSQDLTGGYGVYGYTF; CDR3 DNA: TGTGCCAGCAGCCAAGATTTGACAGGGGGTTATGGTGTCTATGGCTACACCTTC
J gene: TRBJ2-2; D gene: NA; CDR3 length: 13; clone size: NA; V gene: TRBV6-1; CDR3 protein: CASSEDRAGELFF; CDR3 DNA: TGTGCCAGCAGTGAAGATCGGGCCGGGGAGCTGTTTTTT
J gene: TRBJ1-1; D gene: NA; CDR3 length: 12; clone size: once; V gene: TRBV10-1; CDR3 protein: CASSDTELEAFF; CDR3 DNA: TGCGCCAGCAGTGACACAGAGCTTGAAGCTTTCTTT
J gene: TRBJ1-3; D gene: TRBD1; CDR3 length: 15; clone size: NA; V gene: TRBV5-6; CDR3 protein: CASSRQGKAGNTIYF; CDR3 DNA: TGTGCCAGCAGCCGACAGGGCAAGGCTGGAAACACCATATATTTT
J gene: TRBJ2-3; D gene: TRBD2; CDR3 length: 13; clone size: NA; V gene: TRBV27; CDR3 protein: CASQGGWPDTQYF; CDR3 DNA: TGTGCCAGCCAGGGAGGGTGGCCAGATACGCAGTATTTT
J gene: TRBJ2-7; D gene: TRBD2; CDR3 length: 15; clone size: NA; V gene: TRBV6-2/TRBV6-3; CDR3 protein: CASSYSPSGAYEQYF; CDR3 DNA: TGTGCCAGCAGTTACTCGCCAAGCGGGGCCTACGAGCAGTACTTC
J gene: TRBJ2-1; D gene: TRBD2; CDR3 length: 14; clone size: NA; V gene: TRBV7-3; CDR3 protein: CASSSSGGRNEQFF; CDR3 DNA: TGTGCCAGCAGCTCTAGCGGGGGGCGCAATGAGCAGTTCTTC
J gene: TRBJ1-6; D gene: NA; CDR3 length: 15; clone size: NA; V gene: TRBV3-1/TRBV3-2; CDR3 protein: CASSQVSGYNSPLHF; CDR3 DNA: TGTGCCAGCAGCCAAGTTTCGGGGTATAATTCACCCCTCCACTTT
J gene: TRBJ2-5; D gene: TRBD2; CDR3 length: 15; clone size: NA; V gene: TRBV19; CDR3 protein: CASSLSSGGQETQYF; CDR3 DNA: TGTGCCAGTAGCCTCTCTAGCGGGGGCCAAGAGACCCAGTACTTC
J gene: TRBJ1-5; D gene: TRBD1; CDR3 length: 17; clone size: NA; V gene: TRBV7-9; CDR3 protein: CASSSAPGGEVVQPQHF; CDR3 DNA: TGTGCCAGCAGCTCCGCTCCAGGGGGCGAAGTGGTTCAGCCCCAGCATTTT
J gene: TRBJ2-7; D gene: TRBD1; CDR3 length: 17; clone size: NA; V gene: TRBV9; CDR3 protein: CASSVGTGIEGYYGQYF; CDR3 DNA: TGTGCCAGCAGCGTAGGGACAGGGATAGAGGGCTACTACGGGCAGTACTTC
J gene: TRBJ2-1; D gene: NA; CDR3 length: 15; clone size: NA; V gene: TRBV27; CDR3 protein: CASSLSKRGVDEQFF; CDR3 DNA: TGTGCCAGCAGTTTATCGAAAAGGGGTGTTGATGAGCAGTTCTTC
J gene: TRBJ1-4; D gene: NA; CDR3 length: 15; clone size: NA; V gene: TRBV4-1; CDR3 protein: CASSTPAGLDEKLFF; CDR3 DNA: TGCGCCAGCAGCACACCGGCGGGGCTGGATGAAAAACTGTTTTTT
J gene: TRBJ2-3; D gene: NA; CDR3 length: 14; clone size: NA; V gene: TRBV5-5; CDR3 protein: CASSLDSSTDTQYF; CDR3 DNA: TGTGCCAGCAGCTTGGACAGTAGCACAGATACGCAGTATTTT
J gene: TRBJ1-6; D gene: NA; CDR3 length: 13; clone size: NA; V gene: TRBV5-1; CDR3 protein: CASSLETASPLHF; CDR3 DNA: TGCGCCAGCAGCTTGGAGACAGCTTCACCCCTCCACTTT
J gene: TRBJ1-6; D gene: NA; CDR3 length: 15; clone size: NA; V gene: TRBV6-2/TRBV6-3; CDR3 protein: CASSYVQGFNSPLHF; CDR3 DNA: TGTGCCAGCAGTTACGTCCAGGGGTTTAATTCACCCCTCCACTTT
J gene: TRBJ2-5; D gene: TRBD1; CDR3 length: 15; clone size: NA; V gene: TRBV6-6; CDR3 protein: CASTPRTGGAETQYF; CDR3 DNA: TGTGCCAGCACTCCAAGGACAGGGGGCGCGGAGACCCAGTACTTC